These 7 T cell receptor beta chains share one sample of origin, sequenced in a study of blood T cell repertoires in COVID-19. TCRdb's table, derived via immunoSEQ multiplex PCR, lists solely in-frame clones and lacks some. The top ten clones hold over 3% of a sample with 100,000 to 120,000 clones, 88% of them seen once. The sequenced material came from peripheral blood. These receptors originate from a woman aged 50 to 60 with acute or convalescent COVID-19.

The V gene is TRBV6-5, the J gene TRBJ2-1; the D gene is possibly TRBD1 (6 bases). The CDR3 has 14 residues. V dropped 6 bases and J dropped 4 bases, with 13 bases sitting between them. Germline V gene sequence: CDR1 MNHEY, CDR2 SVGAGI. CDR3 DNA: TGTGCCAGCAGCACCAGGGGCCCTTACAATGAGCAGTTCTTC. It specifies CASSTRGPYNEQFF.

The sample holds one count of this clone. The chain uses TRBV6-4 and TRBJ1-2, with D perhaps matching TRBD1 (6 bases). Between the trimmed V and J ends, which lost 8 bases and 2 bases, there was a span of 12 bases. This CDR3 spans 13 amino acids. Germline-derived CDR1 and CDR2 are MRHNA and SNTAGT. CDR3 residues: CASSRDINYGYTF. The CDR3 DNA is TGTGCCAGCTCCCGGGACATAAACTATGGCTACACCTTC.

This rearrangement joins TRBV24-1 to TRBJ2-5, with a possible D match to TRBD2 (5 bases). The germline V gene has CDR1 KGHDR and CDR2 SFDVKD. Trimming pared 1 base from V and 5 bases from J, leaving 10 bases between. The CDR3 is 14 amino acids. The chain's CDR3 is CATSDFRRVETQYF. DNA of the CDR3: TGTGCCACCAGTGATTTCCGGCGGGTGGAGACCCAGTACTTC.

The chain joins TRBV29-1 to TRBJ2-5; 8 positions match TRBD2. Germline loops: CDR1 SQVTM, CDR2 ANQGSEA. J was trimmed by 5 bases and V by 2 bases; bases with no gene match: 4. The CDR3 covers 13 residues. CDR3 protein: CSVEPAGVETQYF. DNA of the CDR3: TGCAGCGTTGAACCAGCGGGAGTGGAGACCCAGTACTTC.

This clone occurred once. CDR3 coding DNA: TGTGCCAGCAGCTTAGTAACAGGGGAGACCCAGTACTTC. Its protein product is CASSLVTGETQYF. The genes are TRBV7-8 and TRBJ2-5; a weak D match, TRBD1 (6 bases). The CDR3 runs 13 residues. Germline CDR1 is SGHVS and CDR2 is FQNEAQ. V was pared by 1 base and J by 5 bases, with 8 bases between.

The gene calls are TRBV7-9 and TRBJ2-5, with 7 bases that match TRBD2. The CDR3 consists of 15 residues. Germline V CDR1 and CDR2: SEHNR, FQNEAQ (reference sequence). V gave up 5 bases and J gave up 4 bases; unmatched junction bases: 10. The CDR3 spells CASSPGGRAPETQYF. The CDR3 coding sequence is TGTGCCAGCAGCCCCGGGGGGAGGGCCCCAGAGACCCAGTACTTC.

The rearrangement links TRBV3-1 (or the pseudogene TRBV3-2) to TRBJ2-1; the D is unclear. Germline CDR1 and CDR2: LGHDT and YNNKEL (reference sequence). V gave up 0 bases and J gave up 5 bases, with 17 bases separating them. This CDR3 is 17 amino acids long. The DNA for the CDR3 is TGTGCCAGCAGCCAAGAACCCACGAGCTTTCGTAACAATGAGCAGTTCTTC. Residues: CASSQEPTSFRNNEQFF.